This T cell receptor (beta chain) was captured by sequencing in a study of shared clonotypes between healthy human individuals. The authors sequenced unsorted PBMC DNA on ten immunoSEQ deep assay plates. Per the study methods: Filtering differed since immunoSEQ provided only junctions, with no quality scores. Sequenced by immunoSEQ multiplex PCR; TCRdb stores in-frame clones only, minus some. V and J calls plus clone size are reproduced from that table; the DNA served to infer D and trimming. Of 490,000 or so clones in the sample, over 65% were seen once. Per germline, CDR1 SGHRS and CDR2 YFSETQ. The CDR3 has 13 amino acids. To note about this clone: One end of the junction does not line up with germline, which may come from a read error.

The receptor comes from a woman aged 35 to 49 in good health. Some clones in this sample may be carry-over from other donors' samples. The rearrangement uses TRBV5-1 and TRBJ2-2; 7 bases match TRBD1. Sequenced material: PBMCs. The CDR3 DNA follows: TGCGCCACCAAACAGGGGAACGCCGGGGAGCTGTTTTTT. Its protein product is CATKQGNAGELFF.